This TCR beta chain was retrieved from a study of siplizumab effects on memory and regulatory T cells. Assaying covered approximately 10^5 TCR templates per sample. The repertoire was sequenced with immunoSEQ multiplex PCR; TCRdb's copy has only in-frame clones and lacks some. The table records 65,000 to 85,000 clones, 93% of them present only once. A remark on this clone: Its specificity is unknown.

Study-wide results and caveats: The authors could not assign a naive or memory phenotype to roughly 75-97% of proliferating CD4+ or CD8+ clones. Fewer alloreactive sequences mapped to unstimulated CD4+ memory cells under siplizumab. The naive T cell population seemed more diverse than memory cells and seemed a major contributor to the alloresponse.

Trimming removed 10 bases from V and 6 bases from J, with 19 bases in between. The germline gives CDR1 LNHDA, CDR2 SQIVND (reference sequence). The CDR3 sequence is 13 residues long. The J gene is TRBJ2-7, the V gene TRBV19; a possible D gene is TRBD2 (5 bases). This sequence originates from a human donor in good health. Sequenced input: CD8+ T cells sorted from blood. In nucleotides, the CDR3 is TGTGCCACCCGAGGGTCCCGGATTACCGAGCAGTACTTC. Translating it yields CATRGSRITEQYF.